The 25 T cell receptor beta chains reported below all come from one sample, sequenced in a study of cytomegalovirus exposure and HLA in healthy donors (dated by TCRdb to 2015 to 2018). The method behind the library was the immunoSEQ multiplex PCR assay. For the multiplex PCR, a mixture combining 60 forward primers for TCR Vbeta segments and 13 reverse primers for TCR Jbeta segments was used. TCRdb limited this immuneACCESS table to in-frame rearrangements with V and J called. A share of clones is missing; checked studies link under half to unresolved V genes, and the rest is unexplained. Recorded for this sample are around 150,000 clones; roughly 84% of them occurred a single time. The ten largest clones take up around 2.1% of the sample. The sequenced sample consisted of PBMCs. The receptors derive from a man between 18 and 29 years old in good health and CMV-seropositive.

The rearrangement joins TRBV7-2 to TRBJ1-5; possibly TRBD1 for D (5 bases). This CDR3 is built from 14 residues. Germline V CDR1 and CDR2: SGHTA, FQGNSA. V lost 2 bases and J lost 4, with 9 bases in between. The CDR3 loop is CASSLSRDNQPQHF. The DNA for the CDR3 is TGTGCCAGCAGCTTAAGCAGGGATAATCAGCCCCAGCATTTT. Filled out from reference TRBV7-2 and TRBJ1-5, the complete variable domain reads GAGVSQSPSNKVTEKGKDVELRCDPISGHTALYWYRQSLGQGLEFLIYFQGNSAPDKSGLPSDRFSAERTGGSVSTLTIQRTQQEDSAVYLCASSLSRDNQPQHFGDGTRLSIL.

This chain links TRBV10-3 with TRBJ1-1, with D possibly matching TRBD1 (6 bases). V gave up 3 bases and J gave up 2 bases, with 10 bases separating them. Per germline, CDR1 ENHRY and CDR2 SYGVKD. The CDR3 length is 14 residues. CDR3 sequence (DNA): TGTGCCATCAGTGAAAGACAGGAAAACACTGAAGCTTTCTTT. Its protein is CAISERQENTEAFF.

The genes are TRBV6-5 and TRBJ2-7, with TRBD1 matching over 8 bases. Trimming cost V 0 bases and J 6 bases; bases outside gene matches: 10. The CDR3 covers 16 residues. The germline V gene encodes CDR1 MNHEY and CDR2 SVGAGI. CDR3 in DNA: TGTGCCAGCAGTTACTCCAGGGACAGGCCCGTAGGCGAGCAGTACTTC. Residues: CASSYSRDRPVGEQYF.

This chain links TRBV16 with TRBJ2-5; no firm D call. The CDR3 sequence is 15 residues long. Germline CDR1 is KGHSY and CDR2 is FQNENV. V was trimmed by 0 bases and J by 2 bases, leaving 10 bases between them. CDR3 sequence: CASSQSGRLQETQYF. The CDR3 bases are TGTGCCAGCAGCCAATCCGGCAGGCTACAAGAGACCCAGTACTTC.

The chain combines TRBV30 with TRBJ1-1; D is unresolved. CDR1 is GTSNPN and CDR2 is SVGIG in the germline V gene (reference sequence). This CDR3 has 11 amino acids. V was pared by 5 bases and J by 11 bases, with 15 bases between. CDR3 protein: CAWASPYEAFF. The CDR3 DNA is TGTGCCTGGGCCTCCCCGTACGAGGCTTTCTTT.

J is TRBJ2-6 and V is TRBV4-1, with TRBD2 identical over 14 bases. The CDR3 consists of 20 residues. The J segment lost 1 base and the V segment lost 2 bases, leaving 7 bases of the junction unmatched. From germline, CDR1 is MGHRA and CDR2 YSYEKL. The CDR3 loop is CASSQTGTSGGISGANVLTF. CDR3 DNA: TGCGCCAGCAGCCAAACCGGGACTAGCGGGGGAATATCTGGGGCCAACGTCCTGACTTTC.

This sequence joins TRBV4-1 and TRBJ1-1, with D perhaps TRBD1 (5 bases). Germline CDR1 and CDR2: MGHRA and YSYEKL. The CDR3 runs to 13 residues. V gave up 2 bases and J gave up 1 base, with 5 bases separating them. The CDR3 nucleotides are TGCGCCAGCAGCCAAACAGGGAACACTGAAGCTTTCTTT. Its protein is CASSQTGNTEAFF.

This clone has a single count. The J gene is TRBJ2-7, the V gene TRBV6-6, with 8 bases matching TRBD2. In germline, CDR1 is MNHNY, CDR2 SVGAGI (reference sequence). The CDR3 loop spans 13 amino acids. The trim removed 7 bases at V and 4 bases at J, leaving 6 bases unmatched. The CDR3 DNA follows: TGTGCCAGCAACCCGGGGGGGAAGTACGAGCAGTACTTC. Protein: CASNPGGKYEQYF.

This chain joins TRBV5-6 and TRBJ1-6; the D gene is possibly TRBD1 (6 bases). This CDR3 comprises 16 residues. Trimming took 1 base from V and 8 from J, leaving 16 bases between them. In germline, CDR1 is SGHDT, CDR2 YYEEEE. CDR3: CASSLRGGVVDSPLHF. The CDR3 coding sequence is TGTGCCAGCAGCTTGAGGGGGGGCGTAGTGGATTCACCCCTCCACTTT.

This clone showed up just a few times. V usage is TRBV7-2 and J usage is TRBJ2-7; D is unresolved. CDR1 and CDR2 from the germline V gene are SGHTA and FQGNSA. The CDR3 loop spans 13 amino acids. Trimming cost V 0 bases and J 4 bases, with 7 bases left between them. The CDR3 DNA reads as TGTGCCAGCAGCTTAGCCCTATTATACGAGCAGTACTTC. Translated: CASSLALLYEQYF.

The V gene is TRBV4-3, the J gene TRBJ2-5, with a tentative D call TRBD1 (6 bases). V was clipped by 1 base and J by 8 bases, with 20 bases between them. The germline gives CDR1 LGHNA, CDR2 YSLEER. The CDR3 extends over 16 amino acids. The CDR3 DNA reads TGCGCCAGCAGCCAAGGGATTGGGGGCTCGCCCCAAACCCAGTACTTC. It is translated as CASSQGIGGSPQTQYF.

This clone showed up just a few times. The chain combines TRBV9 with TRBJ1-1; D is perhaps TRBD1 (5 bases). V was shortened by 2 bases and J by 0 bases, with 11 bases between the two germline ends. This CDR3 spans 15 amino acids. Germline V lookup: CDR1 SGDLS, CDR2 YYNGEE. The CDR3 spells CASSVGGLLNTEAFF. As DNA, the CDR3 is TGTGCCAGCAGCGTGGGGGGGTTGTTGAACACTGAAGCTTTCTTT.

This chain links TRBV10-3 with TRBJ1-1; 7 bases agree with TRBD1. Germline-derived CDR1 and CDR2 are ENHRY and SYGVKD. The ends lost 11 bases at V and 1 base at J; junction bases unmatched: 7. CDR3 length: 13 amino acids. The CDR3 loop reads CASSTGPNTEAFF. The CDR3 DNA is TGTGCCTCTTCGACAGGGCCGAACACTGAAGCTTTCTTT.

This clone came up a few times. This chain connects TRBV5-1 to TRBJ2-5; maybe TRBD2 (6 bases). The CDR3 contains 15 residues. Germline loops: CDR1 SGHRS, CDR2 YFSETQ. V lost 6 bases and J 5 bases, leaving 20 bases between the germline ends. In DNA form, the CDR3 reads TGCGCCAGCACGTGGGGGGACCGCGAAGGGGAGACCCAGTACTTC. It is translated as CASTWGDREGETQYF. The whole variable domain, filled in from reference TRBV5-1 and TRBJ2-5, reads KAGVTQTPRYLIKTRGQQVTLSCSPISGHRSVSWYQQTPGQGLQFLFEYFSETQRNKGNFPGRFSGRQFSNSRSEMNVSTLELGDSALYLCASTWGDREGETQYFGPGTRLLVL.

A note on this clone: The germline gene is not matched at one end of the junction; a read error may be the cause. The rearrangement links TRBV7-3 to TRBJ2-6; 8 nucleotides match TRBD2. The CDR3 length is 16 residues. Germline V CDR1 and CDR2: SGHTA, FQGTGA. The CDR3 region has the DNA TGTGCCAGCAGCCCGGGGGGGAGCTTGGGGGCCAACGGCCTGACTTTC. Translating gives CASSPGGSLGANGLTF.

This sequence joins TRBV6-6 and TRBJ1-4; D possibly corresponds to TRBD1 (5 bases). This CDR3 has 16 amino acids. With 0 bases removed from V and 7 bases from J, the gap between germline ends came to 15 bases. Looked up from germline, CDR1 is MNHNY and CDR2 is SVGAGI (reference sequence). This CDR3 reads CASSYSMFQGGEKLFF. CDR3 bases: TGTGCCAGCAGTTACTCGATGTTCCAGGGAGGTGAAAAACTGTTTTTT.

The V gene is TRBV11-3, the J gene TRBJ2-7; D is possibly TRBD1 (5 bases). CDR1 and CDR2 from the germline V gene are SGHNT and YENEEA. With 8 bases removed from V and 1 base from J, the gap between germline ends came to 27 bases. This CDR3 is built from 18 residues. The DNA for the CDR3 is TGTGCCAGCTCTCAGCAGCTATCAGGGTTCGGAGTATCCTACGAGCAGTACTTC. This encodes CASSQQLSGFGVSYEQYF.

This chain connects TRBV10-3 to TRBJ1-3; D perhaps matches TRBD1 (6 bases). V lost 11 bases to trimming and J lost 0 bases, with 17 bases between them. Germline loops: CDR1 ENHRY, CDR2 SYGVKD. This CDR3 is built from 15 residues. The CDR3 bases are TGTGCCTCCAAAGAACAGGGCCTCTCTGGAAACACCATATATTTT. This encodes CASKEQGLSGNTIYF.

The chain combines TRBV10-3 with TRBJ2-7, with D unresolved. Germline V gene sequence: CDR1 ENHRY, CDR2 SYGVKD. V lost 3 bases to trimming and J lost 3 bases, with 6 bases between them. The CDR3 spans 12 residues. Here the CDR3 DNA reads TGTGCCATCAGTGAAAACAGCTACGAGCAGTACTTC. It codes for CAISENSYEQYF.

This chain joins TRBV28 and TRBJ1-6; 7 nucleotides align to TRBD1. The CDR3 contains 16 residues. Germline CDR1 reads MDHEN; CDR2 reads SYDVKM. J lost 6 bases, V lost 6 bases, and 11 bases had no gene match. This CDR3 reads CASSLFQQGRNSPLHF. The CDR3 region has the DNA TGTGCCAGCAGCCTATTCCAACAGGGGCGTAATTCACCCCTCCACTTT.

The CDR3 sequence: CASSQRSRGGTGELFF. In DNA, the CDR3 is TGTGCCAGCAGCCAGAGGTCCAGGGGTGGCACCGGGGAGCTGTTTTTT. The V and J genes are TRBV21-1 and TRBJ2-2; the DNA was not compared with TRBD1, the D call given in the table. TRBV21-1 constitutes a pseudogene. The CDR3 covers 16 residues.

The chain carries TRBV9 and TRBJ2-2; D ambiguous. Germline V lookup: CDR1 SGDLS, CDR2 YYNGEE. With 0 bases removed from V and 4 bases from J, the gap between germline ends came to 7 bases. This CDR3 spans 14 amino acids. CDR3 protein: CASSVGQSTGELFF. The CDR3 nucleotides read TGTGCCAGCAGCGTAGGTCAGTCCACCGGGGAGCTGTTTTTT.

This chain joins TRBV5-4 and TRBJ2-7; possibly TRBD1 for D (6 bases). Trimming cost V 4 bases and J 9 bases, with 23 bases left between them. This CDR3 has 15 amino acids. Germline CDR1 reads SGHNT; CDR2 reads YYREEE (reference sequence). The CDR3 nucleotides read TGTGCCAGCAGCCCTCCGGGACAACCCACCTCGGGGCAGTACTTC. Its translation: CASSPPGQPTSGQYF. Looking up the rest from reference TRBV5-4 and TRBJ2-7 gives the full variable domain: ETGVTQSPTHLIKTRGQQVTLRCSSQSGHNTVSWYQQALGQGPQFIFQYYREEENGRGNFPPRFSGLQFPNYSSELNVNALELDDSALYLCASSPPGQPTSGQYFGPGTRLTVT.

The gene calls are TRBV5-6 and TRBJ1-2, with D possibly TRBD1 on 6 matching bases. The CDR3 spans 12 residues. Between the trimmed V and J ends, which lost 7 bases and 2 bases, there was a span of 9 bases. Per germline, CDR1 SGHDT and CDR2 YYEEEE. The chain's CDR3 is CASLRGNYGYTF. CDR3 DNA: TGTGCCAGCCTCAGGGGAAACTATGGCTACACCTTC.

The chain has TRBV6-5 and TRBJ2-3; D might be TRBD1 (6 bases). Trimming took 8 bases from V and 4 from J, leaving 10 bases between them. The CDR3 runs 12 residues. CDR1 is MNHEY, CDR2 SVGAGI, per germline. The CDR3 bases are TGTGCCAGCGCAGGGGAAGCAGATACGCAGTATTTT. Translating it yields CASAGEADTQYF.